A selection of T cell receptor beta chains follows, all from one sample in a study of T cell responses to AZD1222 COVID-19 vaccine. Some clones are missing from TCRdb's copy, which holds only in-frame ones; the method was immunoSEQ multiplex PCR. The table lists some 120,000 clones, roughly 90% of them singletons. The specimen was peripheral blood, collected on day 0 of AZD1222 vaccination. These receptors all come from an adult in good health. Both conserved end residues are part of each CDR3. D genes are given only for firm matches. Rows may omit the clone size; those that give it use once, few, many or a size class.

J: TRBJ2-3
V: TRBV5-1
D: TRBD2
size: few
DNA: TGCGCCAGCAGCCCGGAGCCACTAGCGGGAGTGGATACGCAGTATTTT
CDR3: CASSPEPLAGVDTQYF

J: TRBJ2-7
V: TRBV29-1
D: TRBD1
size: .
DNA: TGCAGCGTGGCGACAGGGGTATTGAGTGTGCAGTACTTC
CDR3: CSVATGVLSVQYF

J: TRBJ1-2
V: TRBV6-6
D: .
size: .
DNA: TGTGCCAGCAGTACGCTTAGGAGGTCGAATGGCTACACCTTC
CDR3: CASSTLRRSNGYTF

J: TRBJ1-1
V: TRBV14
D: .
size: .
DNA: TGTGCCAGCAGCCTGGCTGGAGAGGGGGGCTTAAACGCTTTCTTT
CDR3: CASSLAGEGGLNAFF

J: TRBJ2-1
V: TRBV10-3
D: TRBD2
size: few
DNA: TGTGCCATCATGATAACGGGGGGGTTGAGGCAGTTCTTC
CDR3: CAIMITGGLRQFF

J: TRBJ2-2
V: TRBV4-1
D: .
size: once
DNA: TGCGCCAGCAGCCAAGGGGGAGCACCCCTAGACACCGGGGAGCTGTTTTTT
CDR3: CASSQGGAPLDTGELFF

J: TRBJ2-3
V: TRBV15
D: TRBD1
size: .
DNA: TGTGCCACCAGCAGAGAGAAGGGGGCTTTTTGGTATTTT
CDR3: CATSREKGAFWYF

J: TRBJ1-2
V: TRBV19
D: TRBD1
size: once
DNA: TGTGCCATCGACAGGGGGCCTTACTATGGCTACACCTTC
CDR3: CAIDRGPYYGYTF

J: TRBJ1-1
V: TRBV2
D: .
size: .
DNA: TGTGCCAGCAGTGAAGGGGGAGGGCAACTTGTTGGTGAAGCTTTCTTT
CDR3: CASSEGGGQLVGEAFF

J: TRBJ1-6
V: TRBV3-1/TRBV3-2
D: .
size: .
DNA: TGTGCCAGCAGCCAAGATACAGTGGGATCACCCCTCCACTTT
CDR3: CASSQDTVGSPLHF

J: TRBJ2-5
V: TRBV5-1
D: TRBD2
size: .
DNA: TGCGCCAGCAGGCGAAGTAGCGGGGACCAAGAGACCCAGTACTTC
CDR3: CASRRSSGDQETQYF

J: TRBJ1-1
V: TRBV30
D: .
size: .
DNA: TGTGCCTGGAGGGGCCCCGACACTGAAGCTTTCTTT
CDR3: CAWRGPDTEAFF

J: TRBJ2-4
V: TRBV6-5
D: .
size: .
DNA: TGTGCCAGCACCGCAACCGTGGGCATTCAGTACTTC
CDR3: CASTATVGIQYF